This TCR beta chain was sequenced during a study of control samples from healthy donors and cancer patients (dated by TCRdb to 2020 to 2021). Receptor libraries were prepared by the immunoSEQ multiplex PCR assay. In TCRdb, the immuneACCESS table is reduced to in-frame sequences with V and J assigned. These tables do not hold every clone; where another copy was compared, an unresolved V gene accounts for under half, and the others remain unexplained. The sample includes some 79,000 clones, with about 89% observed a single time. The ten largest clones take up 7.2% of the sample. With regard to this clone: Its antigen remains unidentified. One base away there is no much larger clone; base qualities are not given.

V loses 3 bases at its end and J loses 5 bases; junction bases beyond the gene matches: 6. Per the germline V gene, SGDLS is the CDR1 and YYNGEE is the CDR2. Including cysteine and phenylalanine, the CDR3 has 14 amino acids. Only the CDR3 DNA is retained, 42 bases long and in frame from the first base. In this chain, TRBV9 is recombined with TRBJ1-1, with 8 bases aligning to TRBD1. Sequencing was performed on blood. The source is a man aged 50 to 60 in good health. The nucleotide sequence is TGTGCCAGCAGCGAGACAGGGGTGAGGACTGAAGCTTTCTTT. This yields the protein CASSETGVRTEAFF.